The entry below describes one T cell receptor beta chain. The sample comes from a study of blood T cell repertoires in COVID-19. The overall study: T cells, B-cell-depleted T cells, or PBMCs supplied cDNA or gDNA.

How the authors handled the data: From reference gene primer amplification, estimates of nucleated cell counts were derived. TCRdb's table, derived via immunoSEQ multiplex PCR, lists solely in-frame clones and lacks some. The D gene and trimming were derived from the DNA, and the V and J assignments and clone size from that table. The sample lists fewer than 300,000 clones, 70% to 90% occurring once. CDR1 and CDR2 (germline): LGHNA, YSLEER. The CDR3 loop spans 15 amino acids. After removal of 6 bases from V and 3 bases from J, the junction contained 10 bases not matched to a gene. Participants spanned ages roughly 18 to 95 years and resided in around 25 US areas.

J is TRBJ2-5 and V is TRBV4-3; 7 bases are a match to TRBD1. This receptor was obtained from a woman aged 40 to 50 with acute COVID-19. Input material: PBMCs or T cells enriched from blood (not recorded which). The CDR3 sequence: CASSTVGQGEETQYF. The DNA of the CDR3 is TGCGCCAGCAGTACAGTAGGGCAGGGGGAAGAGACCCAGTACTTC.